One and the same sample provided the 29 T cell receptor beta chains below, sequenced in a study of T cell responses to AZD1222 COVID-19 vaccine. Using immunoSEQ multiplex PCR, the repertoire was profiled, and TCRdb retains in-frame clones only, with some absent. The table records about 150,000 clones, about 91% of them present only once. The sequences come from peripheral blood, collected on day 0 of AZD1222 vaccination. Source of these receptors: an adult in good health.

V is TRBV5-6 and J is TRBJ2-1; possibly TRBD1 for D (5 bases). The CDR3 consists of 18 residues. CDR1 is SGHDT, CDR2 YYEEEE, per germline. Trimming stripped 5 bases from V and 0 bases from J, with 21 bases between. CDR3 protein: CASRPVGRVGSSYNEQFF. DNA of the CDR3: TGTGCCAGCAGACCCGTGGGGCGAGTAGGATCCTCCTACAATGAGCAGTTCTTC.

This clone was seen more than once but under ten times. The gene calls are TRBV9 and TRBJ2-7; possible D gene TRBD1, 7 bases. This CDR3 is 15 amino acids long. Germline loops: CDR1 SGDLS, CDR2 YYNGEE. V shed 0 bases and J shed 6 bases, with 16 bases lying between them. The CDR3 sequence is CASSVGHGGGAEQYF. The CDR3, as DNA: TGTGCCAGCAGCGTAGGTCATGGAGGGGGCGCCGAGCAGTACTTC.

V is TRBV7-3 and J is TRBJ1-2; 8 nucleotides agree with TRBD1. The germline V gene encodes CDR1 SGHTA and CDR2 FQGTGA. The CDR3 covers 13 residues. After removal of 6 bases from V and 8 bases from J, the junction contained 8 bases not matched to a gene. CDR3 bases: TGTGCCAGCAGGGCACAGGGGGAGGAAGGCTACACCTTC. Its protein is CASRAQGEEGYTF.

The chain recombines TRBV4-1 with TRBJ2-7; tentatively, D is TRBD1 (5 bases). The germline gives CDR1 MGHRA, CDR2 YSYEKL. The CDR3 runs 15 residues. V was pared by 1 base and J by 1 base, with 11 bases between. The CDR3 sequence is CASSQGQGGSYEQYF. CDR3 nucleotide sequence: TGCGCCAGCAGCCAAGGGCAGGGTGGTTCCTACGAGCAGTACTTC.

The chain links TRBV6-6 to TRBJ2-5; D remains ambiguous. V lost 0 bases and J 9 bases, leaving 11 bases between the germline ends. The CDR3 is 13 residues long. Germline CDR1 MNHNY, CDR2 SVGAGI (reference sequence). CDR3 DNA sequence: TGTGCCAGCAGTTACTCAGGGCTGGAAGCCCAGTACTTC. Its protein product is CASSYSGLEAQYF.

This chain connects TRBV5-6 to TRBJ1-1; possible D gene TRBD1, 5 bases. Deletions cut 2 bases from V and 0 bases from J, with 8 bases between. From germline, CDR1 is SGHDT and CDR2 YYEEEE. The CDR3 contains 14 residues. In DNA, the CDR3 is TGTGCCAGCAGCTTATGGGACCTGAACACTGAAGCTTTCTTT. Translation gives CASSLWDLNTEAFF.

Worth noting for this clone: At one end the junction does not follow the germline gene, possibly because of a read error. This sequence joins TRBV19 and TRBJ2-7; a weak D match, TRBD2 (6 bases). The CDR3 contains 14 residues. Germline CDR1 reads LNHDA; CDR2 reads SQIVND (reference sequence). The CDR3 spells CASSTRDLGYEQYF. The CDR3 coding sequence is TGTGCCAGCAGTACGCGGGACCTTGGCTACGAGCAGTACTTC.

The chain joins TRBV15 to TRBJ1-5, with unresolved D. The CDR3 loop spans 16 amino acids. The germline V gene has CDR1 LNHNV and CDR2 YYDKDF (reference sequence). The ends were cut back, 0 bases at V and 3 bases at J, with 12 bases in the middle. The CDR3, as DNA: TGTGCCACCAGCAGAGATACGGGCAGGACCAATCAGCCCCAGCATTTT. Its protein is CATSRDTGRTNQPQHF.

V is TRBV9 and J is TRBJ1-2; possible D gene TRBD1, 6 bases. Trimming took 3 bases from V and 3 from J, leaving 15 bases between them. CDR1 is SGDLS and CDR2 is YYNGEE in the germline V gene. CDR3 size: 15 residues. The CDR3 DNA is TGTGCCAGCAGCGCGGGACATCGAGGGGACTATGGCTACACCTTC. Encoded protein: CASSAGHRGDYGYTF.

V gene TRBV15 combines with J gene TRBJ1-1; D remains ambiguous. The CDR3 spans 18 residues. Germline lookup yields CDR1 LNHNV and CDR2 YYDKDF (reference sequence). Trimming pared 2 bases from V and 5 bases from J, leaving 24 bases between. The CDR3 reads CATSRQFRGGILRTEAFF. In DNA, the CDR3 is TGTGCCACCAGCAGACAATTCCGAGGAGGAATTTTGAGGACTGAAGCTTTCTTT.

V is TRBV3-1 (or the pseudogene TRBV3-2) and J is TRBJ2-7, with TRBD1 matching over 8 bases. V gave up 2 bases and J gave up 3 bases; unmatched junction bases: 6. From germline, CDR1 is LGHDT and CDR2 YNNKEL (reference sequence). The CDR3 length is 15 residues. CDR3 bases: TGTGCCAGCAGCCAAAACAGGGGGATAGGCTACGAGCAGTACTTC. Translation: CASSQNRGIGYEQYF.

The chain recombines TRBV5-6 with TRBJ2-3; no reliable D call. This CDR3 region has 12 residues. The ends were cut back, 5 bases at V and 1 base at J, with 5 bases in the middle. The germline V gene has CDR1 SGHDT and CDR2 YYEEEE. CDR3 sequence reads: CASRRRTDTQYF. The CDR3 DNA reads TGTGCCAGCAGGCGCCGCACAGATACGCAGTATTTT.

The J gene is TRBJ2-3, the V gene TRBV27; D gene unclear. This CDR3 has 14 amino acids. V was trimmed by 8 bases and J by 6 bases, leaving 18 bases between them. Germline loops: CDR1 MNHEY, CDR2 SMNVEV (reference sequence). The CDR3 loop reads CASCSQPGADTQYF. The DNA for the CDR3 is TGTGCCAGCTGTTCCCAGCCCGGCGCCGATACGCAGTATTTT.

J is TRBJ2-3 and V is TRBV20-1; 8 nucleotides line up with TRBD2. The CDR3 runs to 15 residues. V shed 3 bases and J 4 bases; nucleotides not matched to a gene: 9. Per the germline V gene, CDR1 is DFQATT and CDR2 is SNEGSKA (reference sequence). The CDR3 bases are TGCAGTGCTAGTGGCCCCGGGGGGGCCCCAGATACGCAGTATTTT. As protein: CSASGPGGAPDTQYF.

The rearrangement links TRBV6-5 to TRBJ2-1; a possible D gene is TRBD2 (5 bases). Trimming removed 6 bases at V and 5 bases at J, with 14 bases between. The CDR3 loop spans 14 amino acids. Per germline, CDR1 MNHEY and CDR2 SVGAGI. The CDR3 sequence: CASRMDFPHNEQFF. CDR3 DNA sequence: TGTGCCAGCAGGATGGACTTCCCCCACAATGAGCAGTTCTTC.

The chain is built from TRBV7-7 and TRBJ1-1, with TRBD1 identical over 7 bases. The CDR3 sequence is 13 residues long. CDR1 is SSHAT and CDR2 is FNYEAQ in the germline V gene (reference sequence). J gave up 1 base and V 5 bases, and 1 base lay outside the gene matches. The CDR3 DNA reads as TGTGCCAGCAGCCGGGACAGGAACACTGAAGCTTTCTTT. Protein: CASSRDRNTEAFF.

The genes are TRBV5-1 and TRBJ2-3; possibly TRBD1 for D (6 bases). The germline gives CDR1 SGHRS, CDR2 YFSETQ. The V end was cut by 2 bases, the J end by 1 base, with 11 bases between. CDR3 size: 15 residues. The CDR3 sequence is CASSFGRGGTDTQYF. The CDR3 nucleotides read TGCGCCAGCAGCTTCGGCAGGGGCGGCACAGATACGCAGTATTTT.

The count of this clone is one. The rearrangement joins TRBV10-1 to TRBJ2-5; D not certain. V was cut by 5 bases and J by 1 base, with 8 bases left in between. This CDR3 has 13 residues. Germline CDR1 is WNHNN and CDR2 is SYGVQD (reference sequence). The CDR3 region has the DNA TGCGCCAGCAGTTTCCACCCCCAAGAGACCCAGTACTTC. This gives the protein CASSFHPQETQYF.

This clone was recorded a few times. The rearrangement links TRBV5-6 to TRBJ1-2; D uncertain. The length of the CDR3 is 14 residues. Between the trimmed V and J ends, which lost 1 base and 10 bases, there was a span of 17 bases. Germline CDR1 is SGHDT and CDR2 is YYEEEE. The chain's CDR3 is CASSLFTVTEAYTF. In DNA form, the CDR3 reads TGTGCCAGCAGCTTGTTTACAGTGACCGAAGCCTACACCTTC.

V is TRBV5-6 and J is TRBJ1-2; 7 bases fit TRBD1. The germline V gene has CDR1 SGHDT and CDR2 YYEEEE. After removal of 4 bases from V and 4 bases from J, the junction contained 7 bases not matched to a gene. The length of the CDR3 is 14 residues. The CDR3 sequence is CASSATGSGYGYTF. CDR3 sequence (DNA): TGTGCCAGCAGCGCGACAGGGTCTGGCTATGGCTACACCTTC.

As to this clone: At one end, the junction sequence differs from germline, possibly due to a read error. This rearrangement joins TRBV9 to TRBJ1-1, with D unresolved. The germline V gene encodes CDR1 SGDLS and CDR2 YYNGEE. CDR3 length: 10 amino acids. DNA for the CDR3: TGTGCCAGCAGCACCCCCCCCCATGACTTT. Protein sequence: CASSTPPHDF.

The rearrangement uses TRBV12-3 or TRBV12-4 and TRBJ1-2; D not certain. This CDR3 has 13 residues. The V end lost 4 bases, the J end lost 1 base, and 7 bases lay between the germline ends. CDR3 sequence: CASSSDGNYGYTF. In DNA form, the CDR3 reads TGTGCCAGCAGTTCGGACGGTAACTATGGCTACACCTTC.

The chain combines TRBV7-9 with TRBJ2-7; either TRBD1 or TRBD2 may supply D (6 bases each). V lost 5 bases and J 3 bases, leaving 11 bases between the germline ends. This CDR3 has 13 residues. CDR1 SEHNR and CDR2 FQNEAQ come from the germline V gene (reference sequence). The CDR3 sequence: CASSPRDNYEQYF. CDR3 nucleotide sequence: TGTGCCAGCAGCCCGCGGGACAACTACGAGCAGTACTTC.

The chain employs TRBV5-1 and TRBJ1-1; no firm D call. The CDR3 runs to 16 residues. V was trimmed by 0 bases and J by 4 bases, leaving 16 bases between them. Looked up from germline, CDR1 is SGHRS and CDR2 is YFSETQ. In DNA form, the CDR3 reads TGCGCCAGCAGCTTGGCCGATGTGTCAGCAAGCACTGAAGCTTTCTTT. The encoded protein is CASSLADVSASTEAFF.

This clone showed up just once. The J gene is TRBJ1-2, the V gene TRBV6-6; D not certain. V was pared by 5 bases and J by 4 bases, with 20 bases between. The germline V gene encodes CDR1 MNHNY and CDR2 SVGAGI (reference sequence). This CDR3 spans 16 amino acids. DNA of the CDR3: TGTGCCAGCAGTGGCGAGGGTGGAGGCGTGGGCTATGGCTACACCTTC. Translated, it gives CASSGEGGGVGYGYTF.

V is TRBV18 and J is TRBJ2-1; D may be TRBD1 (6 bases). Trimming removed 0 bases at V and 4 bases at J, with 7 bases between. Germline CDR1 reads KGHSH; CDR2 reads LQKENI. This CDR3 region has 14 residues. DNA for the CDR3: TGTGCCAGCTCACCACCGACAGGATACAATGAGCAGTTCTTC. Translation gives CASSPPTGYNEQFF.

The V call is TRBV19, the J call TRBJ1-4, with 8 nucleotides matching TRBD1. The ends lost 8 bases at V and 6 bases at J; junction bases unmatched: 11. Germline V gives CDR1 LNHDA, CDR2 SQIVND (reference sequence). This CDR3 has 15 residues. The CDR3 reads CASFGYRGGYEKLFF. CDR3 nucleotides: TGTGCCAGTTTTGGGTACAGGGGGGGATATGAAAAACTGTTTTTT.

Remarks on this clone: A junction boundary mismatches the germline segment, possibly from a read error. The chain carries TRBV7-7 and TRBJ2-5, with 9 bases identical to TRBD2. Per the germline V gene, CDR1 is SSHAT and CDR2 is FNYEAQ (reference sequence). The CDR3 covers 15 residues. The CDR3 is CASSLRAGGQETQYF. CDR3 in DNA: TGTGCTAGCAGCTTAAGGGCGGGAGGGCAAGAGACCCAGTACTTC.

V gene TRBV7-2 combines with J gene TRBJ1-5; the D is unclear. CDR1 and CDR2 (germline): SGHTA, FQGNSA. Trimming removed 5 bases at V and 3 bases at J, with 14 bases between. The CDR3 length is 15 residues. The CDR3 DNA is TGTGCCAGCAGCGTTACTGGAAACTACAATCAGCCCCAGCATTTT. This codes for CASSVTGNYNQPQHF.